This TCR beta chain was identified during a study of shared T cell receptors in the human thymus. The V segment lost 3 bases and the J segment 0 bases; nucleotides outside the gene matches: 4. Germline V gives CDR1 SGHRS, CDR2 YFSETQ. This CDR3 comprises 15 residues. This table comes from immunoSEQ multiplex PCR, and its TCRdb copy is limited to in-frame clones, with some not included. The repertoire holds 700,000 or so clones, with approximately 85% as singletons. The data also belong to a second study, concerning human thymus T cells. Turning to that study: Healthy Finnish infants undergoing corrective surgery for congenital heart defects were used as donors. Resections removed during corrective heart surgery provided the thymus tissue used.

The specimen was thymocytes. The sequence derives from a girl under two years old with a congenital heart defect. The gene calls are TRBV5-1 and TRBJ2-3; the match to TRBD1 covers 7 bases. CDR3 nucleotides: TGCGCCAGCAGCTCGGAGACAGGGAGCACAGATACGCAGTATTTT. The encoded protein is CASSSETGSTDTQYF.